The clone carrying this T cell receptor (beta chain) was counted a few times. This entry belongs to a study of blood T cell repertoires in COVID-19. Study-wide background: The cDNA or gDNA used as material had been derived from T cells, B-cell-depleted T cells, or PBMCs.

V was clipped by 5 bases and J by 0 bases, with 14 bases between them. This CDR3 region has 16 residues. In germline, CDR1 is LGHDT, CDR2 YNNKEL (reference sequence). Data came from immunoSEQ multiplex PCR; TCRdb stores just in-frame clones and leaves some out. Of some 66,000 clones in the sample, roughly 90% are singletons; the top ten hold 1.2%. Sequencing input: peripheral blood. The V gene is TRBV3-1 (or the pseudogene TRBV3-2), the J gene TRBJ1-3; D is unclear. The source is a woman in her sixties with acute or convalescent COVID-19. CDR3 amino acids: CASSSLGARSGNTIYF. In nucleotides, the CDR3 is TGTGCCAGCAGCTCACTTGGAGCGCGCTCTGGAAACACCATATATTTT.